These 20 T cell receptor beta chains came from one sample sequenced in a study of shared clonotypes between healthy human individuals. This table comes from immunoSEQ multiplex PCR, and its TCRdb copy is limited to in-frame clones, with some not included. This table has around 1,900,000 clones, 80% to 95% appearing once. Naivety among CD8 cells was defined by CD45RO negativity and positive CCR7 selection, thereby excluding terminally differentiated effector memory CD45RA+ cells. The sample was naive CD8+ T cells from PBMCs. Receptors were obtained from a man between 18 and 29 years old in good health. Some clones in this sample may be carry-over from other donors' samples.

V gene TRBV11-3 combines with J gene TRBJ2-1, with a weak D call TRBD1 (5 bases). V was shortened by 5 bases and J by 8 bases, with 10 bases between the two germline ends. Germline CDR1 and CDR2: SGHNT and YENEEA. CDR3 size: 12 residues. In DNA form, the CDR3 reads TGTGCCAGCAGCGATAGGGGCTATGAGCAGTTCTTC. Amino acids: CASSDRGYEQFF.

The sample holds one count of this clone. The V and J genes are TRBV4-2 and TRBJ2-1, with D possibly matching TRBD2 (6 bases). The CDR3 has 13 residues. The V and J ends lost 1 base and 10 bases respectively, with 11 bases between them. The germline gives CDR1 LGHNA, CDR2 YNFKEQ. CDR3 sequence: CASSQGGRSEQFF. The CDR3, as DNA: TGTGCCAGCAGCCAAGGAGGGAGGTCAGAGCAGTTCTTC.

The chain uses TRBV5-8 and TRBJ2-7, with TRBD2 matching over 11 bases. The CDR3 has 17 amino acids. Trimming at V came to 4 bases and at J to 5 bases, leaving 14 bases not matched to a gene. CDR1 is SGHTS and CDR2 is YDEGEE in the germline V gene. The CDR3 loop is CASSPLPGLAVFHEQYF. The DNA for the CDR3 is TGTGCCAGCAGCCCTTTACCGGGACTAGCGGTATTCCACGAGCAGTACTTC.

The gene calls are TRBV27 and TRBJ2-7; tentative D call: TRBD2 (5 bases). CDR1 is MNHEY and CDR2 is SMNVEV in the germline V gene (reference sequence). Trimming took 5 bases from V and 3 from J, leaving 11 bases between them. CDR3 size: 13 residues. This CDR3 reads CASSPEVSYEQYF. CDR3 sequence (DNA): TGTGCCAGCAGTCCGGAGGTCAGCTACGAGCAGTACTTC.

This clone appeared a single time. The V and J genes are TRBV4-2 and TRBJ2-4; the D call may be TRBD1 or TRBD2 (6 bases each). V lost 5 bases and J 11 bases, leaving 16 bases between the germline ends. CDR3 length: 13 residues. The germline gives CDR1 LGHNA, CDR2 YNFKEQ. For the CDR3, the DNA is TGTGCCAGCAGCTTGGGACTGGGGGGCGTTCAGTACTTC. Residues: CASSLGLGGVQYF.

The chain combines TRBV11-2 with TRBJ2-2; the D gene is possibly TRBD1 (6 bases). Trimming shortened V by 5 bases and J by 1 base, and 11 bases separated the two germline ends. CDR1 and CDR2 (germline): SGHAT, FQNNGV. The CDR3 totals 15 residues. The CDR3 region is CASSPDRLNTGELFF. CDR3 DNA: TGTGCCAGCAGCCCGGACAGATTGAACACCGGGGAGCTGTTTTTT. Full variable domain (outside the CDR3, taken from reference TRBV11-2 and TRBJ2-2): EAGVAQSPRYKIIEKRQSVAFWCNPISGHATLYWYQQILGQGPKLLIQFQNNGVVDDSQLPKDRFSAERLKGVDSTLKIQPAKLEDSAVYLCASSPDRLNTGELFFGEGSRLTVL.

J is TRBJ1-3 and V is TRBV9; a weak D match, TRBD1 (6 bases). From germline, CDR1 is SGDLS and CDR2 YYNGEE. The CDR3 runs 18 residues. The V end was cut by 1 base, the J end by 3 bases, with 20 bases between. This CDR3 reads CASSVWGPLGGSGNTIYF. For the CDR3, the DNA is TGTGCCAGCAGCGTATGGGGCCCTTTGGGGGGCAGTGGAAACACCATATATTTT.

This chain uses TRBV6-7 with TRBJ2-7; D may match TRBD1 or TRBD2 (5 bases each). TRBV6-7 is an ORF, with its function uncertain. CDR3 size: 14 residues. The V end was cut by 10 bases, the J end by 0 bases, with 16 bases between. The CDR3 DNA reads TGTGCCAACCTCCGGGACCGAAGCTCCTACGAGCAGTACTTC. Protein: CANLRDRSSYEQYF.

The chain has TRBV4-1 and TRBJ2-7, with 7 bases fitting TRBD1. This CDR3 region has 14 residues. J lost 7 bases, V lost 6 bases, and 12 bases had no gene match. Germline loops: CDR1 MGHRA, CDR2 YSYEKL. CDR3: CASRPRQGGEEQYF. The CDR3, as DNA: TGCGCCAGCAGACCCCGACAGGGTGGGGAAGAGCAGTACTTC.

This clone was found once. Other DNA variants within this sample encode the same CDR3. CDR3 protein: CASSFQGAGNQPQHF. Written as DNA, the CDR3 is TGTGCCAGCAGTTTCCAGGGGGCTGGCAATCAGCCCCAGCATTTT. V usage is TRBV28 and J usage is TRBJ1-5, with 8 bases aligning to TRBD1. V lost 3 bases, J lost 2 bases, and 3 bases stayed unmatched. This CDR3 region has 15 residues. CDR1 MDHEN and CDR2 SYDVKM come from the germline V gene.

The chain employs TRBV5-8 and TRBJ2-3; 11 bases match TRBD2. The ends lost 6 bases at V and 2 bases at J; junction bases unmatched: 5. This CDR3 contains 15 residues. The germline gives CDR1 SGHTS, CDR2 YDEGEE. CDR3 sequence (DNA): TGTGCCAGCAACATAGCGGGAGGGGACACAGATACGCAGTATTTT. Amino acids: CASNIAGGDTDTQYF. The full variable domain, with the rest looked up from reference TRBV5-8 and TRBJ2-3, is EAGVTQSPTHLIKTRGQQATLRCSPISGHTSVYWYQQALGLGLQFLLWYDEGEERNRGNFPPRFSGRQFPNYSSELNVNALELEDSALYLCASNIAGGDTDTQYFGPGTRLTVL.

This sequence joins TRBV6-1 and TRBJ2-7; D is possibly TRBD1 (5 bases). The CDR3 is made up of 17 amino acids. Germline V gene data show CDR1 as MNHNS and CDR2 as SASEGT. Trimming took 2 bases from V and 9 from J, leaving 26 bases between them. Here the CDR3 DNA reads TGTGCCAGCAGTGAAAGGGGCGTAGTGGTGCAGTACGTTGGGCAGTACTTC. Amino acids: CASSERGVVVQYVGQYF.

J is TRBJ1-1 and V is TRBV6-1, with D perhaps TRBD1 (6 bases). The CDR3 sequence is 18 residues long. V dropped 2 bases and J dropped 10 bases, with 29 bases sitting between them. Germline V gene data show CDR1 as MNHNS and CDR2 as SASEGT. The CDR3 region is CASSEFIDLDSFLSVAFF. CDR3 DNA: TGTGCCAGCAGTGAATTCATTGATTTGGACAGCTTTTTAAGTGTAGCTTTCTTT.

V usage is TRBV27 and J usage is TRBJ1-4; 7 bases align to TRBD1. After removal of 9 bases from V and 0 bases from J, the junction contained 7 bases not matched to a gene. CDR1 is MNHEY, CDR2 SMNVEV, per germline (reference sequence). The CDR3 is 15 residues long. CDR3 region: CARTGNNTTNEKLFF. The CDR3, as DNA: TGTGCCAGGACAGGGAATAATACAACTAATGAAAAACTGTTTTTT.

The CDR3, as DNA: TGTGCCAGCAGCTTAGCGGGACGGCCGACCCAAGAGACCCAGTACTTC. Its translation: CASSLAGRPTQETQYF. V and J are TRBV7-8 and TRBJ2-5; perhaps D is TRBD1 or TRBD2 (5 bases each). V lost 0 bases, J lost 1 base, and 12 bases lay in between. Germline V CDR1 and CDR2: SGHVS, FQNEAQ. The CDR3 contains 16 residues.

In DNA form, the CDR3 reads TGTGCCAGCAGCCCTTACCCTGGACAGGCGAATAGCAATCAGCCCCAGCATTTT. Translating it yields CASSPYPGQANSNQPQHF. V and J are TRBV28 and TRBJ1-5, with 7 bases lining up with TRBD1. The CDR3 is 18 amino acids. Germline V gives CDR1 MDHEN, CDR2 SYDVKM. After removal of 6 bases from V and 0 bases from J, the junction contained 14 bases not matched to a gene.

V usage is TRBV29-1 and J usage is TRBJ2-2, with 7 bases that match TRBD2. CDR1 and CDR2 from the germline V gene are SQVTM and ANQGSEA. V dropped 7 bases and J dropped 4; count of bases not matched to a gene: 0. The CDR3 consists of 11 residues. The CDR3 loop reads CSAGGTGELFF. CDR3 DNA sequence: TGCAGCGCGGGAGGCACCGGGGAGCTGTTTTTT.

This clone turned up a few times. This sample also contains other DNA sequences that code for the same CDR3. V and J are TRBV6-5 and TRBJ1-5; unclear D gene. Germline CDR1 is MNHEY and CDR2 is SVGAGI. This CDR3 has 14 amino acids. The V end lost 0 bases, the J end lost 0 bases, and 3 bases lay between the germline ends. CDR3: CASSYSGSNQPQHF. DNA for the CDR3: TGTGCCAGCAGTTACTCAGGTAGCAATCAGCCCCAGCATTTT.

V usage is TRBV29-1 and J usage is TRBJ1-3; maybe TRBD1 (6 bases). The CDR3 runs 17 residues. V shed 4 bases and J shed 0 bases, with 19 bases lying between them. Germline values: CDR1 SQVTM, CDR2 ANQGSEA. The CDR3 here is CSVVGGAGDYSGNTIYF. The DNA of the CDR3 is TGCAGCGTTGTGGGGGGCGCGGGGGATTACTCTGGAAACACCATATATTTT.

This chain uses TRBV9 with TRBJ2-1; 8 nucleotides match TRBD2. Trimming removed 3 bases from V and 1 base from J; junction bases left unmatched: 9. This CDR3 is 17 amino acids long. In germline, CDR1 is SGDLS, CDR2 YYNGEE. CDR3 in amino acids: CASSGDQRERSYNEQFF. The CDR3 DNA reads as TGTGCCAGCAGCGGAGATCAGCGGGAGAGATCCTACAATGAGCAGTTCTTC.